The source of this T cell receptor beta chain is a study of CDR3 diversity in severe acne. TCRdb used MiXCR to reprocess the PCR reads, holding one entry per CDR3 protein. The data contain some 90,000 distinct CDR3 sequences, around half of them singletons. The TCR was taken from a male donor in good health, serving as a control. Sequencing was done on a sample of blood.

As DNA, the CDR3 is TGTGCCAGCAGTAAAGGGGGTTGGGGCAATCAGCCCCAGCATTTT. Translating it yields CASSKGGWGNQPQHF. The genes are TRBV6-5 and TRBJ1-5; possible D gene TRBD1, 6 bases. Germline V gene sequence: CDR1 MNHEY, CDR2 SVGAGI. The CDR3 is 15 residues long. The V end lost 5 bases, the J end lost 2 bases, and 13 bases lay between the germline ends.